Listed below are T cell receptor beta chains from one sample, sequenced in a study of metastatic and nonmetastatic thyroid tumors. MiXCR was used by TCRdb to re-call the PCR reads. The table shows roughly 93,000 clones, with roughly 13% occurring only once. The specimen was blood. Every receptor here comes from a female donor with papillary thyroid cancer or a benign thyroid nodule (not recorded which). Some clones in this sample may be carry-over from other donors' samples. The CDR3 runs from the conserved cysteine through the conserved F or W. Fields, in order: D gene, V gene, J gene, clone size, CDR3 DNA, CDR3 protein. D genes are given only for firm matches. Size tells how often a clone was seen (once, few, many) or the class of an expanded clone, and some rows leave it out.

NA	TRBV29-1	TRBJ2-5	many	TGCAGCGCCACAGGGTGGGGGCAAGAGACCCAGTACTTC	CSATGWGQETQYF
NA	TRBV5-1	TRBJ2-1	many	TGCGCCAGCAGCTCGAGGGCCGTAGCTGGGAATGAGCAGTTCTTC	CASSSRAVAGNEQFF
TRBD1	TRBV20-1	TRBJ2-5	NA	TGCAGTGCTAGACCGATGGACAGGGCGCAAGAGACCCAGTACTTC	CSARPMDRAQETQYF
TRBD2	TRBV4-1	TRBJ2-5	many	TGCGCCAGCAGCCAAGGTACGGGAGGGTACCAAGAGACCCAGTACTTC	CASSQGTGGYQETQYF
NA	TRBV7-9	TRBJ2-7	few	TGTTCCAGCAACTTAGATACCTACGAGCAGTACTTC	CSSNLDTYEQYF
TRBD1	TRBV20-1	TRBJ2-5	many	TGCAGTGCCTCCCCCTCGACAGGGTTGGGAGAGACCCAGTACTTC	CSASPSTGLGETQYF
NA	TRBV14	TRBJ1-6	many	TGTGCCAGCAGCCACAACCATAATTCACCCCTCCACTTT	CASSHNHNSPLHF
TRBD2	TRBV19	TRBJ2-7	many	TGTGCCAGTAAACTAGCGGGAGGCTCCGAGCAGTACTTC	CASKLAGGSEQYF
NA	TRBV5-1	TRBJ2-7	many	TGCGCCAGCAGCTTGTTGGGGGATACCTCCTACGAGCAGTACTTC	CASSLLGDTSYEQYF
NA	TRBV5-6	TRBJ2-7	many	TGTGCCAGCAGCTTGGAATCGGTTCCTTACGAGCAGTACTTC	CASSLESVPYEQYF
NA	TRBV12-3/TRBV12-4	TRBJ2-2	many	TGTGCCAGCACTCCCCGCGGGGCCGGGGAGCTGTTTTTT	CASTPRGAGELFF
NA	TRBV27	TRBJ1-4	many	TGTGCCAGCAGCCCTACCGTAACGACGGGTAATGAAAAACTGTTTTTT	CASSPTVTTGNEKLFF
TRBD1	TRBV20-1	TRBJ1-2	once	TGCAGTGCTAGAGATGAGTACCGGACAGGGGGTTTCTATGGCTACACCTTC	CSARDEYRTGGFYGYTF
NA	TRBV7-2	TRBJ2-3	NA	TGTGCCAGCAGCTTAGCGGGCCAGGGATTTAGGTATTTC	CASSLAGQGFRYF
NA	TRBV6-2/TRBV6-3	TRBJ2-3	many	TGTGCCAGCAGTCCGCGACTAGGCGCAGATACGCAGTATTTT	CASSPRLGADTQYF
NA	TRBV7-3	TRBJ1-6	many	TGTGCCAGCAGCTTAACTGGGACACTGAATTCACCCCTCCACTTT	CASSLTGTLNSPLHF
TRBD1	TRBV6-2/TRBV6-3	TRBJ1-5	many	TGTGCCAGCAGTTACTTCAGGGGGCTTACGGAGGAGCCCCAGCATTTT	CASSYFRGLTEEPQHF
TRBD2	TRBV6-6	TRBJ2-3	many	TGTGCCAGCAGTCGATTGGGACGGACTAGCGGGAGTACAGATACGCAGTATTTT	CASSRLGRTSGSTDTQYF
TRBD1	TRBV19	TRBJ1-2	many	TGTGCCAGTAGTCCGGACAGGGGCTATGGCTACACCTTC	CASSPDRGYGYTF
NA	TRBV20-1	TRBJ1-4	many	TGCAGTGCTAGGCCCTCGGAAAATGAAAAACTGTTTTTT	CSARPSENEKLFF
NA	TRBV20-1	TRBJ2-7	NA	TGCAGTGTTCGGGACCTCTCCTACGAGCATTACTTC	CSVRDLSYEHYF
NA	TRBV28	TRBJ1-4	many	TGTGCCAGCAGCACCATCGGAGTGGTAAAACTGTTTTTT	CASSTIGVVKLFF
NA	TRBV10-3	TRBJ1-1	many	TGTGCCATAGCGGGAAGAGATGAAGCTTTCTTT	CAIAGRDEAFF
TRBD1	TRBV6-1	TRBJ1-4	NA	TGTGCCAGCAACCTCGACAGGGATGGGGAAAAACTGTTTTTT	CASNLDRDGEKLFF
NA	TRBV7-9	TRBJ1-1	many	TGTGCCAGCAGCTTAGTAAGTAGGGGAAGGACTGAAGCTTTCTTT	CASSLVSRGRTEAFF
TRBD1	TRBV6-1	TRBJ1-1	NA	TGTGCCAGCAGTAAACAGGGGCGGGGGACTGAAGCTTTCTTT	CASSKQGRGTEAFF
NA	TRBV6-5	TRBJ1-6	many	TGTGCCAGCAGTTACTCGCGAGGTGGGGTCTCCTATAATTCACCCCTCCACTTT	CASSYSRGGVSYNSPLHF
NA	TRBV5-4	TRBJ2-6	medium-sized	TGTGCCAGCAGGCCGGGGGACAGCCAACCTACTGGGGCCAACGTCCTGACTTTC	CASRPGDSQPTGANVLTF
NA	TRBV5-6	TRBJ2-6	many	TGTGCCAGCAGCTTGGGAGGGGCTGGGGCCAACGTCCTGACTTTC	CASSLGGAGANVLTF
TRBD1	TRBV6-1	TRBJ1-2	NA	TGTGCCAGCAGTGAAGAGGGGGCGGACTATGGCTACACCTTC	CASSEEGADYGYTF
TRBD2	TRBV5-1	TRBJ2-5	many	TGCGCCAGCAGCTTGACGGGACGGGGGGAAGAGACCCAGTACTTC	CASSLTGRGEETQYF
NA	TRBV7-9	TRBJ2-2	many	TGTGCCAGCAGCTCCCCACGGGGGGCGGATCGGCCCGGGGAGCTGTTTTTT	CASSSPRGADRPGELFF
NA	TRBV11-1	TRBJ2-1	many	TGTGCCAGCAGCTTTGGGGTCGGCCTAGCCCCCGTTTCAGGGCAGTTCTTC	CASSFGVGLAPVSGQFF
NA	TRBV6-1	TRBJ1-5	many	TGTGCCAGCAGGCTGGGGGTGAATAGCAATCAGCCCCAGCATTTT	CASRLGVNSNQPQHF
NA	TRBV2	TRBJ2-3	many	TGTGCCAGCAGTGAAGGACAGGTACCTTTTCTCATCACAGATACGCAGTATTTT	CASSEGQVPFLITDTQYF
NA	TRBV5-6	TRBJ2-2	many	TGTGCCAGCAGCTTCGGGGTCGGGAGTGCCGGGGAGCTGTTTTTT	CASSFGVGSAGELFF
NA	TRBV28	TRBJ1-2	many	TGTGCCAGCAGTAGAAACAGGGACGGGGGCTATGGCTACACCTTC	CASSRNRDGGYGYTF
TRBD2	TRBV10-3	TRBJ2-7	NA	TGCGCCATCAGTGAGCCCACACTAGCGCCATCCTACGAGCAGTACTTC	CAISEPTLAPSYEQYF
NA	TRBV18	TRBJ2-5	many	TGTGCCAGCTCACCGGGGGTTCAAGAGACCCAGTACTTC	CASSPGVQETQYF
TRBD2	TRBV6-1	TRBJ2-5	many	TGTGCCAGCAGTAGCCCGGGACTAGCGGGAAAAGAGACCCAGTACTTC	CASSSPGLAGKETQYF
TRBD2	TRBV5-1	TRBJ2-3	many	TGCGCCAGCAGTAGAGGGCGGGAGGGCCCGCCCACAGATACGCAGTATTTT	CASSRGREGPPTDTQYF
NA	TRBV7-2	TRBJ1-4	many	TGTGCCAGCAGCTTTGGCAGGGCAGGTGAAAAACTGTTTTTT	CASSFGRAGEKLFF